Listed below are T cell receptor beta chains from one sample, sequenced in a study of blood T cell repertoires in COVID-19. Assay used: immunoSEQ multiplex PCR; TCRdb lists only in-frame clones, some missing. The repertoire holds about 100,000 clones, with approximately 84% as singletons. The sequenced sample was peripheral blood. These TCRs come from a man aged 35 to 55 with active or convalescent COVID-19. The CDR3 runs from the conserved cysteine through the conserved F or W. D genes are given only for firm matches. Clone size, where shown, is once, few, many, or a class for clones that have expanded.

clone size	J gene	D gene	V gene	CDR3 DNA	CDR3 protein
.	TRBJ2-3	TRBD2	TRBV19	TGTGCCAGTAGTGCCTCAAGGGAAGCGGGGGGCGGCAGGAATACGCAGTATTTT	CASSASREAGGGRNTQYF
.	TRBJ1-2	.	TRBV6-6	TGTGCCAGCAGTTACTCACGGGGCTACACCTTC	CASSYSRGYTF
.	TRBJ2-3	.	TRBV5-6	TGTGCCAGCAGCTTCATAGGAGGACCTACCACAGATACGCAGTATTTT	CASSFIGGPTTDTQYF
few	TRBJ1-6	TRBD1	TRBV3-1/TRBV3-2	TGTGCCAGCAGCCTAGACCGGGACAGGGGATCACCCCTCCACTTT	CASSLDRDRGSPLHF
.	TRBJ1-5	.	TRBV18	TGTGCCAGCTCACCAGAGGGGATGGGGAGGATTCAGCCCCAGCATTTT	CASSPEGMGRIQPQHF
.	TRBJ1-6	.	TRBV4-1	TGCGCCAGCAGCCAAGAGGATAGGGGAAGGGGATCACCCCTCCACTTT	CASSQEDRGRGSPLHF
.	TRBJ2-1	.	TRBV18	TGTGCCAGCTCACCACCGCGCACCAATTCGCGGAATGAGCAGTTCTTC	CASSPPRTNSRNEQFF
.	TRBJ2-2	.	TRBV19	TGTGCCAGTAGTATAGGACCCCGGGAAGGGGAGCTGTTTTTT	CASSIGPREGELFF
.	TRBJ1-2	.	TRBV29-1	TGCAGCGTCGGTTTAACGGGGGTCTATGGCTACACCTTC	CSVGLTGVYGYTF
.	TRBJ2-7	TRBD2	TRBV4-1	TGCGCCAGCAGCGTGAGCCGGGCTAGCGGCCGTAGCTCCTACGAGCAGTACTTC	CASSVSRASGRSSYEQYF
.	TRBJ1-2	TRBD1	TRBV6-4	TGTGCCAGCAGTGAACGACAGGGGGTCCGCGGCTACACCTTC	CASSERQGVRGYTF
.	TRBJ1-5	.	TRBV4-1	TGCGCCAGCAGCCAAGAGGGAGGGAGAGTAGGCAATCAGCCCCAGCATTTT	CASSQEGGRVGNQPQHF
.	TRBJ1-2	.	TRBV28	TGTGCCAGCGATGAGTTGGCAGGCCGAAACTATGGCTACACCTTC	CASDELAGRNYGYTF
.	TRBJ1-5	.	TRBV4-1	TGCGCCAGCAGCCAAGGGGGCAGGATCGGCCAGCCCCAGCATTTT	CASSQGGRIGQPQHF
.	TRBJ2-7	.	TRBV6-5	TGTGCCAGCGGTCGGGGTCTCAGCTCCTACGAGCAGTACTTC	CASGRGLSSYEQYF
.	TRBJ2-3	.	TRBV7-3	TGTGCCAGCAGCTTAAATAGTCCCCCGGATACGCAGTATTTT	CASSLNSPPDTQYF
.	TRBJ2-5	.	TRBV11-2	TGTGCCAGCAGCTTGGCCCTTTTGAAGACCCAGTACTTC	CASSLALLKTQYF
.	TRBJ2-7	TRBD2	TRBV6-5	TGTGCCAGCAGTCCTAGCGGGGGAGGTTCCTACGAGCAGTACTTC	CASSPSGGGSYEQYF
.	TRBJ1-1	.	TRBV6-1	TGTGCCAGCAGTGACCAGGGTAAGCGCATGAACACTGAAGCTTTCTTT	CASSDQGKRMNTEAFF
once	TRBJ1-5	.	TRBV19	TGTGCCAGTAGTCCCCCCCGGACAGCAAGCAATCAGCCCCAGCATTTT	CASSPPRTASNQPQHF
.	TRBJ2-2	.	TRBV28	TGTGCCAGCAGTTTATCGGACAGATACACCGGGGAGCTGTTTTTT	CASSLSDRYTGELFF
few	TRBJ1-5	.	TRBV11-2	TGTGCCAGCAGCCCGACCAGCGGGGCAAATCAGCCCCAGCATTTT	CASSPTSGANQPQHF
.	TRBJ1-1	.	TRBV6-5	TGTGCCAGCAGTTACGGGGCCGGTTTGAACACTGAAGCTTTCTTT	CASSYGAGLNTEAFF
.	TRBJ1-1	TRBD1	TRBV5-1	TGCGCCAGCAGCGCAGGGGACAGGACCTCGAAACGGGCTTTCTTT	CASSAGDRTSKRAFF
.	TRBJ1-2	.	TRBV7-6	TGTGCCAGCAGCTTATCTGGAGTTGGTGGCTACACCTTC	CASSLSGVGGYTF
.	TRBJ2-5	.	TRBV2	TGTGCCAGCAGGGCCTTTGTTTCAGGGGCAGAGACCCAGTACTTC	CASRAFVSGAETQYF
few	TRBJ2-1	.	TRBV2	TGTGCCAGCAGTGAGGCGGGCCACCGGAAGTTCTTC	CASSEAGHRKFF
.	TRBJ2-2	TRBD1	TRBV27	TGTGCCAGCAGTTTCCCGTTTGGGGACAGGGGATATACCGGGGAGCTGTTTTTT	CASSFPFGDRGYTGELFF
.	TRBJ1-2	.	TRBV13	TGTGCCAGCAGCTTCGTGTCAGGGTTAAGCTACACCTTC	CASSFVSGLSYTF
.	TRBJ1-2	.	TRBV2	TGTGCCAGCAGTGACAGAACATACTATGGCTACACCTTC	CASSDRTYYGYTF
.	TRBJ1-5	.	TRBV19	TGTGCCAGTAGTATTCTTGTGGGCTTGGGCAATCAGCCCCAGCATTTT	CASSILVGLGNQPQHF
.	TRBJ2-7	TRBD2	TRBV2	TGTGCCAGCAGCTGGACTAGCGGGGGGGCCGGCGAGCAGTACTTC	CASSWTSGGAGEQYF
.	TRBJ2-4	.	TRBV3-1/TRBV3-2	TGTGCCAGCACCATGGGGGACTCTCTAGCCAAAAACATTCAGTACTTC	CASTMGDSLAKNIQYF
.	TRBJ1-2	.	TRBV10-2	TGCGCCAGCAGTGAGAGATCCGACCCCTCCACAGGATGGGATGGCTACACCTTC	CASSERSDPSTGWDGYTF
.	TRBJ1-1	TRBD1	TRBV12-3/TRBV12-4	TGTGCCAGCAGTTACACCCTGACAGGGAAAGCTTTCTTT	CASSYTLTGKAFF
.	TRBJ2-3	.	TRBV2	TGTGCCAGCACTCGGACTACTAACGCAGATACGCAGTATTTT	CASTRTTNADTQYF
.	TRBJ1-4	.	TRBV11-2	TGTGCCAGCAGCTTACATCTATACGAAAAACTGTTTTTT	CASSLHLYEKLFF
.	TRBJ1-5	.	TRBV3-1/TRBV3-2	TGTGCCAGCAGCCAGGACACGTATAGCAATCAGCCCCAGCATTTT	CASSQDTYSNQPQHF
.	TRBJ1-2	TRBD1	TRBV27	TGTGCCAGCAGTCCCGCCAGGGGGCAGGGTGGCTACACCTTC	CASSPARGQGGYTF
.	TRBJ1-2	.	TRBV9	TGTGCCAGCAGCGTAGAGCGCCAGGGCTATGGCTACACCTTC	CASSVERQGYGYTF
.	TRBJ1-4	.	TRBV5-4	TGTGCCAGCAGCTTGGGGGAGGGTGAAAAACTGTTTTTT	CASSLGEGEKLFF
.	TRBJ1-6	.	TRBV27	TGTGCCAGCAGATCGGACAGTTCTAATTCACCCCTCCACTTT	CASRSDSSNSPLHF
few	TRBJ2-7	TRBD1	TRBV5-1	TGCGCCAGCAGCGGGGACAGCCGGCCCTACGAGCAGTACTTC	CASSGDSRPYEQYF
.	TRBJ2-7	TRBD1	TRBV4-1	TGCGCCAGCAGCTATCTGGACAGGGGCTACGAGCAGTACTTC	CASSYLDRGYEQYF
few	TRBJ2-3	.	TRBV30	TGTGCCGCGAGAACAGGGCTGGGGGCAGATACGCAGTATTTT	CAARTGLGADTQYF
.	TRBJ2-2	TRBD1	TRBV6-5	TGTGCCAGCAGCCGAACAGGGGGCGCGTTGGGGGAGCTGTTTTTT	CASSRTGGALGELFF
.	TRBJ1-5	.	TRBV3-1/TRBV3-2	TGTGCCAGCCATAGAGGGGGGGTAAGTCAGCCCCAGCATTTT	CASHRGGVSQPQHF
.	TRBJ1-2	.	TRBV24-1	TGTGCCACCAGTGATCCCCGCGCGGGGGGCGAGCTCGGAAACTATGGCTACACCTTC	CATSDPRAGGELGNYGYTF
.	TRBJ2-1	TRBD1	TRBV11-2	TGTGCCAGCAGCCTTGACAGGGGCCCCTACAATGAGCAGTTCTTC	CASSLDRGPYNEQFF
.	TRBJ2-2	TRBD2	TRBV2	TGTGCCAGCAGTGCCAGCGGGGTGAACACCGGGGAGCTGTTTTTT	CASSASGVNTGELFF
.	TRBJ1-1	TRBD1	TRBV7-6	TGTGCCAGCAGCCGTAGGGACAGGAACACTGAAGCTTTCTTT	CASSRRDRNTEAFF
.	TRBJ1-4	TRBD1	TRBV28	TGTGCCAGCAGTTTCGTCAGGGGGTTAGAAAAACTGTTTTTT	CASSFVRGLEKLFF
.	TRBJ2-1	TRBD2	TRBV7-2	TGTGCCAGCAGCCAAAGCGGGGGGGCCTACAATGAGCAGTTCTTC	CASSQSGGAYNEQFF